This T cell receptor beta chain was sequenced for a study of Graves' ophthalmopathy and Graves' hyperthyroidism. Amplified TCR beta CDR3 regions were obtained using RNA transcripts as template. RT-PCR was first run with HTBI primers, then multiplex PCR in a second round. TCRdb reanalysed the multiplex PCR reads using MiXCR and keeps one entry per CDR3 protein. The sample lists 450,000 to 600,000 distinct CDR3 sequences, just under 40% seen once, with about 4.6% in the top ten. Germline V lookup: CDR1 SEHNR, CDR2 FQNEAQ (reference sequence). V gave up 5 bases and J gave up 13 bases; unmatched junction bases: 11. This CDR3 comprises 13 residues.

What was sequenced was peripheral blood or thyroid tissue (not recorded which). This chain joins TRBV7-9 and TRBJ2-7, with TRBD1 matching 10 bases. The sequence was collected from an adult man with Graves' hyperthyroidism. The CDR3 spells CASSPAGTGVLYF. CDR3 nucleotides: TGTGCCAGCAGCCCAGCCGGGACAGGGGTTCTTTACTTC.